The sequence of this TCR beta chain was determined in a study of blood T cell repertoires in COVID-19. In the original analysis: Estimation of nucleated cell counts relied on the amplification of reference gene primers. Assay: immunoSEQ multiplex PCR; the TCRdb copy retains only in-frame clones and omits some. V and J calls and clone size are given by that table; D and trimming were obtained from the DNA. The profile covers roughly 250,000 clones, with 87% appearing a single time and nearly 6.5% taken by the ten largest. V gave up 4 bases and J gave up 2 bases; unmatched junction bases: 4. This CDR3 has 14 amino acids. CDR1 is SNHLY, CDR2 FYNNEI, per germline.

This TCR came from a woman in her thirties with acute COVID-19. The chain has TRBV2 and TRBJ1-2; 7 positions agree with TRBD1. The material sequenced was PBMCs or T cells enriched from blood (not recorded which). For the CDR3, the DNA is TGTGCCAGCAGTGCTGACAGGGACAACTATGGCTACACCTTC. This sequence encodes CASSADRDNYGYTF. The full variable domain, its missing parts supplied by reference TRBV2 and TRBJ1-2, is EPEVTQTPSHQVTQMGQEVILRCVPISNHLYFYWYRQILGQKVEFLVSFYNNEISEKSEIFDDQFSVERPDGSNFTLKIRSTKLEDSAMYFCASSADRDNYGYTFGSGTRLTVV.